This T cell receptor (beta chain) was observed in a study of cytomegalovirus exposure and HLA in healthy donors. As to this clone: Its target is not known.

The study, taken as a whole, reports: A later analysis found that most CMV-associated TCR beta chains appeared HLA-restricted.

The donors were healthy bone marrow donors. The V gene lost 1 base and the J gene lost 15 bases, with 9 bases spanning the gap. Germline CDR1 SGHVS, CDR2 FQNEAQ. CDR3 length: 11 amino acids. The PCR made use of 60 Vbeta and 13 Jbeta primers. The data were produced by immunoSEQ multiplex PCR, yet TCRdb's version contains in-frame clones alone and is incomplete. The sample lists 170,000 or so clones, 80% to 85% occurring once. Specimen: PBMCs. This chain joins TRBV7-8 and TRBJ2-2; D is perhaps TRBD1 (5 bases). The TCR originated in a man over 45 in good health and CMV-seronegative. This CDR3 reads CASSLGGRVFF. In nucleotides, the CDR3 is TGTGCCAGCAGCTTAGGGGGCCGGGTGTTTTTT.